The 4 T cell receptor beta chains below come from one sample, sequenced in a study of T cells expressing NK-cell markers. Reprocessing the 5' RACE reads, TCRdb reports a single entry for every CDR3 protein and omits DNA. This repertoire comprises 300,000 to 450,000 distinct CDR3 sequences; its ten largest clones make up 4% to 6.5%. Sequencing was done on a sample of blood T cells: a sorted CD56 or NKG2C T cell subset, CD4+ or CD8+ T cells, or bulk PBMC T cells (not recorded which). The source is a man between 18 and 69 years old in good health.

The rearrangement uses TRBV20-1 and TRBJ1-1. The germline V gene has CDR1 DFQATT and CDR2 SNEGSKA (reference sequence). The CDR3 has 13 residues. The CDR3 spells CSVSVPTNTEAFF.

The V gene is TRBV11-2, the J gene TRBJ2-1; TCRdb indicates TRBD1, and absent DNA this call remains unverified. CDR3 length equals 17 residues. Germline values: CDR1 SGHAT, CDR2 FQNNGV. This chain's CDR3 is CASSAGTDFSSYNEQFF.

The CDR3 loop reads CASSQDSAGAQYF. The chain uses TRBV4-2 and TRBJ2-5; TCRdb designates TRBD1, a call that cannot be tested without DNA. The CDR3 extends over 13 amino acids. Germline V gene lookup returns CDR1 LGHNA and CDR2 YNFKEQ.

CDR3 amino acids: CASSQAAGVSNQPQHF. The chain joins TRBV14 to TRBJ1-5; as DNA is missing, the TRBD1 call by TCRdb cannot be tested. In germline, CDR1 is SGHDN, CDR2 FVKESK. This CDR3 is built from 16 residues.